The 10 T cell receptor beta chains below were found in one sample sequenced in a study of shared clonotypes between healthy human individuals. Clones were read by immunoSEQ multiplex PCR, and TCRdb kept only the in-frame ones, dropping some. The repertoire includes some 1.4 million clones, about 96% of them detected once, and over 1% sits in the top ten. Sequencing was performed on naive CD4+ T cells sorted from blood. Subset denoted: CD45RA+ positively selected. Receptors originate from a man between 25 and 39 years old in good health.

The chain links TRBV7-8 to TRBJ1-5, with 7 bases fitting TRBD1. Germline loops: CDR1 SGHVS, CDR2 FQNEAQ. The trim removed 7 bases at V and 5 bases at J, leaving 8 bases unmatched. There are 14 residues in the CDR3. The CDR3 coding sequence is TGTGCCAGCACCCAGGGGGGGGTGGATCAGCCCCAGCATTTT. This encodes CASTQGGVDQPQHF.

This sequence joins TRBV7-3 and TRBJ2-7; no definite D call. The CDR3 length is 12 residues. Germline V gene data show CDR1 as SGHTA and CDR2 as FQGTGA. V lost 6 bases, J lost 4 bases, and 10 bases lay in between. CDR3 in DNA: TGTGCCAGCAGGCCTCAAACTTACGAGCAGTACTTC. This codes for CASRPQTYEQYF. The whole variable domain, remainder taken from reference TRBV7-3 and TRBJ2-7, is GAGVSQTPSNKVTEKGKYVELRCDPISGHTALYWYRQSLGQGPEFLIYFQGTGAADDSGLPNDRFFAVRPEGSVSTLKIQRTERGDSAVYLCASRPQTYEQYFGPGTRLTVT.

This chain connects TRBV5-1 to TRBJ2-3; D unresolved. Per germline, CDR1 SGHRS and CDR2 YFSETQ. This CDR3 has 15 residues. V lost 3 bases and J lost 7, with 18 bases in between. The CDR3: CASSSSTVFMNTQYF. The CDR3 coding sequence is TGCGCCAGCAGCTCTTCTACGGTTTTCATGAATACGCAGTATTTT.

The CDR3 DNA follows: TGTGCCAGCAGTTTTTCACCGGACAGGGTGACCTACGAGCAGTACTTC. It specifies CASSFSPDRVTYEQYF. The chain recombines TRBV28 with TRBJ2-7, with TRBD1 matching over 8 bases. Germline assignment: CDR1 MDHEN and CDR2 SYDVKM. The length of the CDR3 is 16 residues. The J segment lost 2 bases and the V segment lost 3 bases, leaving 9 bases of the junction unmatched.

This chain joins TRBV2 and TRBJ1-2; no definite D call. This CDR3 region has 14 residues. Germline V lookup: CDR1 SNHLY, CDR2 FYNNEI. Trimming took 1 base from V and 4 from J, leaving 10 bases between them. The CDR3 reads CASSEEVFVYGYTF. The CDR3 DNA reads TGTGCCAGCAGTGAAGAAGTGTTCGTCTATGGCTACACCTTC.

The chain carries TRBV14 and TRBJ1-2; the D is unclear. The germline CDR1 and CDR2 sequences are SGHDN and FVKESK. The CDR3 totals 18 residues. The V end lost 0 bases, the J end lost 7 bases, and 24 bases lay between the germline ends. CDR3 residues: CASSQDRIVASGRGGYTF. CDR3 DNA: TGTGCCAGCAGCCAAGATCGAATAGTGGCATCCGGCCGAGGTGGCTACACCTTC.

This chain connects TRBV7-6 to TRBJ1-1, with unresolved D. CDR3 length: 13 amino acids. Germline CDR1 reads SGHVS; CDR2 reads FNYEAQ. Trimming pared 0 bases from V and 3 bases from J, leaving 5 bases between. In nucleotides, the CDR3 is TGTGCCAGCAGCTTAGCCTATGACACTGAAGCTTTCTTT. This encodes CASSLAYDTEAFF.

On this clone itself: Other DNA sequences in the same sample also yield this CDR3. The V and J genes are TRBV18 and TRBJ1-1; a possible D gene is TRBD1 (5 bases). In germline, CDR1 is KGHSH, CDR2 LQKENI. CDR3 size: 15 residues. V lost 3 bases and J 1 base, leaving 12 bases between the germline ends. CDR3 coding DNA: TGTGCCAGCTCACCCCCCGGGGGTAGGAACACTGAAGCTTTCTTT. It translates to CASSPPGGRNTEAFF.

This chain uses TRBV2 with TRBJ2-3; D is perhaps TRBD1 (5 bases). Trimming shortened V by 7 bases and J by 3 bases, and 14 bases separated the two germline ends. The CDR3 has 14 amino acids. Germline V lookup: CDR1 SNHLY, CDR2 FYNNEI. CDR3 DNA sequence: TGTGCCAGCAACCTTCGTGGACATACAGATACGCAGTATTTT. This translates into CASNLRGHTDTQYF.

The genes are TRBV7-2 and TRBJ1-3; D ambiguous. The CDR3 consists of 16 residues. Looked up from germline, CDR1 is SGHTA and CDR2 is FQGNSA. V lost 1 base to trimming and J lost 0 bases, with 10 bases between them. CDR3 bases: TGTGCCAGCAGCTTAGTTGGGAGCTTCTCTGGAAACACCATATATTTT. Translating it yields CASSLVGSFSGNTIYF. The complete variable domain, with remaining parts taken from reference TRBV7-2 and TRBJ1-3, reads GAGVSQSPSNKVTEKGKDVELRCDPISGHTALYWYRQSLGQGLEFLIYFQGNSAPDKSGLPSDRFSAERTGGSVSTLTIQRTQQEDSAVYLCASSLVGSFSGNTIYFGEGSWLTVV.